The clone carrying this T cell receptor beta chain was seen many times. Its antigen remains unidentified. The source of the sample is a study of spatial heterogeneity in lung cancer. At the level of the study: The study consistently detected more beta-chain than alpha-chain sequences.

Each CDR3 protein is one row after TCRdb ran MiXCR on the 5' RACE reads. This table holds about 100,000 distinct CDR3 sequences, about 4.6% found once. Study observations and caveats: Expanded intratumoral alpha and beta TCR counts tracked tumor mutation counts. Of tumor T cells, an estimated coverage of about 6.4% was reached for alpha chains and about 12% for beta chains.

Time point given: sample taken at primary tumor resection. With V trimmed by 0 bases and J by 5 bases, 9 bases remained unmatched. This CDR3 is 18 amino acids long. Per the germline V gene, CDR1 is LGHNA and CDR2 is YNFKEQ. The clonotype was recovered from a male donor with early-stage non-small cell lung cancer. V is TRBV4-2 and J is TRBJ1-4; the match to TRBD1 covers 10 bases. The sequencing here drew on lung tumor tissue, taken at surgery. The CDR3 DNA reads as TGTGCCAGCAGCCAAGATGGGGGATCGGGACAGGGGAATGAAAAACTGTTTTTT. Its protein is CASSQDGGSGQGNEKLFF.